The 26 T cell receptor beta chains below were found in one sample sequenced in a study of cytomegalovirus exposure and HLA in healthy donors. Primers: 60 Vbeta forward and 13 Jbeta reverse. Clones were sequenced by immunoSEQ multiplex PCR, and TCRdb holds only the in-frame ones, with some missing. The top ten hold 1.3% of the sample, which has some 140,000 clones, 55% to 80% seen once. The sample taken for sequencing was PBMCs. The receptors shown here come from a woman between 40 and 55 years old in good health and CMV-seronegative.

This chain uses TRBV7-2 with TRBJ2-1; 11 bases line up with TRBD2. Unmatched junction bases numbered 7, after V lost 6 bases and J lost 6 bases. Germline CDR1 SGHTA, CDR2 FQGNSA. The CDR3 runs 15 residues. DNA of the CDR3: TGTGCCAGCAGTTTTCCGGGACTAGCGGCCAATGAGCAGTTCTTC. Translating gives CASSFPGLAANEQFF.

The V call is TRBV19, the J call TRBJ1-5; maybe TRBD1 (5 bases). CDR1 and CDR2 (germline): LNHDA, SQIVND (reference sequence). The CDR3 is 15 amino acids. V was trimmed by 5 bases and J by 2 bases, leaving 13 bases between them. The CDR3 nucleotides are TGTGCCAGTAGTCCTACCAGGGATGGCAATCAGCCCCAGCATTTT. Protein product: CASSPTRDGNQPQHF.

This chain uses TRBV14 with TRBJ1-1; 8 positions agree with TRBD1. Germline V CDR1 and CDR2: SGHDN, FVKESK. V lost 1 base, J lost 1 base, and 8 bases stayed unmatched. The CDR3 is 17 residues long. Written as DNA, the CDR3 is TGTGCCAGCAGCCAAGTTGCAGGGGGCTTTTCGAACACTGAAGCTTTCTTT. Translated: CASSQVAGGFSNTEAFF.

This clone has at least ten counts. The CDR3 sequence is CASTPGSRTAMNTEAFF. Written as DNA, the CDR3 is TGTGCCAGCACTCCAGGGAGCCGGACAGCGATGAACACTGAAGCTTTCTTT. V gene TRBV28 combines with J gene TRBJ1-1; the D gene is possibly TRBD1 (6 bases). Trimming pared 7 bases from V and 0 bases from J, leaving 21 bases between. The CDR3 spans 17 residues. In germline, CDR1 is MDHEN, CDR2 SYDVKM.

The gene calls are TRBV19 and TRBJ2-5; no clear D gene. The CDR3 is 13 amino acids. The V end was cut by 5 bases, the J end by 5 bases, with 12 bases between. Germline CDR1 LNHDA, CDR2 SQIVND (reference sequence). The CDR3: CASSSVPRETQYF. DNA for the CDR3: TGTGCCAGTAGTTCCGTCCCCAGGGAGACCCAGTACTTC.

This clone was picked up a small number of times. This chain links TRBV7-8 with TRBJ2-2, with 8 nucleotides matching TRBD1. The V segment lost 5 bases and the J segment 6 bases; nucleotides outside the gene matches: 5. This CDR3 spans 14 amino acids. Looked up from germline, CDR1 is SGHVS and CDR2 is FQNEAQ. CDR3 in amino acids: CASSPTGVAGELFF. The CDR3 bases are TGTGCCAGCAGCCCGACAGGGGTGGCCGGGGAGCTGTTTTTT.

This chain joins TRBV5-1 and TRBJ1-6; 8 positions agree with TRBD1. V dropped 3 bases and J dropped 10; count of bases not matched to a gene: 15. CDR3 length: 17 residues. Germline assignment: CDR1 SGHRS and CDR2 YFSETQ. CDR3 nucleotides: TGCGCCAGCAGCTGGACAAGTACAGGGGGTGTCGGATCACCCCTCCACTTT. It yields the protein CASSWTSTGGVGSPLHF.

V usage is TRBV28 and J usage is TRBJ2-1; unclear D gene. This CDR3 has 13 amino acids. Trimming removed 2 bases from V and 5 bases from J, with 7 bases in between. Germline CDR1 reads MDHEN; CDR2 reads SYDVKM. The CDR3 coding sequence is TGTGCCAGCAGTTTAGAGAGGAACAATGAGCAGTTCTTC. It is translated as CASSLERNNEQFF. Based on the CDR3 plus reference TRBV28 and TRBJ2-1, the full variable domain is DVKVTQSSRYLVKRTGEKVFLECVQDMDHENMFWYRQDPGLGLRLIYFSYDVKMKEKGDIPEGYSVSREKKERFSLILESASTNQTSMYLCASSLERNNEQFFGPGTRLTVL.

J is TRBJ2-1 and V is TRBV4-1; a weak D match, TRBD1 (6 bases). V lost 1 base and J 5 bases, leaving 21 bases between the germline ends. The CDR3 totals 18 residues. The germline V gene encodes CDR1 MGHRA and CDR2 YSYEKL. Here the CDR3 DNA reads TGCGCCAGCAGCCAAGCCGGCTGGTCAGGGGAAGGTCACAATGAGCAGTTCTTC. It encodes CASSQAGWSGEGHNEQFF.

The chain uses TRBV6-1 and TRBJ2-7, with D perhaps matching TRBD1 (5 bases). The CDR3 covers 12 residues. Germline V gives CDR1 MNHNS, CDR2 SASEGT. V was shortened by 4 bases and J by 4 bases, with 8 bases between the two germline ends. The CDR3 DNA follows: TGTGCCAGCAGTGCGAACAGGTACGAGCAGTACTTC. Translation gives CASSANRYEQYF.

The chain has TRBV5-8 and TRBJ1-5, with D possibly matching TRBD1 (5 bases). This CDR3 is built from 15 residues. Germline values: CDR1 SGHTS, CDR2 YDEGEE. The V end was cut by 4 bases, the J end by 2 bases, with 13 bases between. The CDR3 DNA sequence: TGTGCCAGCAGCCCTGAGCCGGGGGGCAATCAGCCCCAGCATTTT. Translation: CASSPEPGGNQPQHF.

This clone has a handful of counts. This sequence joins TRBV4-2 and TRBJ2-3; D possibly corresponds to TRBD2 (7 bases). The CDR3 spans 16 residues. V was cut by 0 bases and J by 1 base, with 11 bases left in between. Per the germline V gene, CDR1 is LGHNA and CDR2 is YNFKEQ. CDR3 amino acids: CASSQEKGGGTDTQYF. DNA for the CDR3: TGTGCCAGCAGCCAAGAAAAGGGGGGGGGCACAGATACGCAGTATTTT.

This clone was recorded once. The V and J genes are TRBV5-1 and TRBJ2-3; TRBD1 aligns across 9 bases. Trimming cost V 4 bases and J 8 bases; bases outside gene matches: 5. Germline CDR1 SGHRS, CDR2 YFSETQ. This CDR3 contains 13 residues. The CDR3 loop is CASSPGQGGTQYF. DNA of the CDR3: TGCGCCAGCAGCCCGGGACAGGGAGGTACGCAGTATTTT.

Only one count was recorded for this clone. The chain employs TRBV7-2 and TRBJ1-5; no definite D call. Germline V gene data show CDR1 as SGHTA and CDR2 as FQGNSA. CDR3 size: 12 residues. V lost 5 bases and J 6 bases, leaving 8 bases between the germline ends. Written as DNA, the CDR3 is TGTGCCAGCAGCCCTCCGGGTCAGCCCCAGCATTTT. It is translated as CASSPPGQPQHF.

This chain connects TRBV28 to TRBJ1-4; D uncertain. Trimming removed 6 bases at V and 0 bases at J, with 11 bases between. CDR3 size: 15 residues. Looked up from germline, CDR1 is MDHEN and CDR2 is SYDVKM. The CDR3: CASSLIGATNEKLFF. The DNA for the CDR3 is TGTGCCAGCAGCCTCATAGGAGCAACTAATGAAAAACTGTTTTTT.

The V gene is TRBV28, the J gene TRBJ2-7; a possible D gene is TRBD2 (5 bases). Germline CDR1 and CDR2: MDHEN and SYDVKM. The CDR3 is made up of 15 amino acids. The ends were cut back, 3 bases at V and 1 base at J, with 13 bases in the middle. This CDR3 reads CASSFEGMRSYEQYF. The CDR3 nucleotides read TGTGCCAGCAGTTTTGAGGGTATGAGGTCCTACGAGCAGTACTTC.

V gene TRBV9 combines with J gene TRBJ1-1; 7 positions match TRBD1. Per the germline V gene, CDR1 is SGDLS and CDR2 is YYNGEE. Trimming at V came to 0 bases and at J to 1 base, leaving 3 bases not matched to a gene. This CDR3 is 15 amino acids long. The CDR3 nucleotides are TGTGCCAGCAGCGTAGTACAGGGGAGGAACACTGAAGCTTTCTTT. This translates into CASSVVQGRNTEAFF.

This clone was detected once. The V call is TRBV10-2, the J call TRBJ2-7; 10 bases agree with TRBD1. The CDR3 loop spans 16 amino acids. V shed 4 bases, J shed 7 bases, and the junction held 13 bases outside the gene matches. Germline V gives CDR1 WSHSY, CDR2 SAAADI. CDR3 nucleotide sequence: TGCGCCAGCAGTGGACCTGATGGGGACAGGGGCCAAGAGCAGTACTTC. This codes for CASSGPDGDRGQEQYF.

V usage is TRBV18 and J usage is TRBJ1-2; possibly TRBD1 for D (5 bases). Germline V CDR1 and CDR2: KGHSH, LQKENI. The CDR3 covers 14 residues. V gave up 2 bases and J gave up 4 bases, with 11 bases separating them. The CDR3: CASSPTGDFYGYTF. The CDR3 DNA is TGTGCCAGCTCACCAACGGGGGATTTCTATGGCTACACCTTC. Full variable domain (outside the CDR3, taken from reference TRBV18 and TRBJ1-2): NAGVMQNPRHLVRRRGQEARLRCSPMKGHSHVYWYRQLPEEGLKFMVYLQKENIIDESGMPKERFSAEFPKEGPSILRIQQVVRGDSAAYFCASSPTGDFYGYTFGSGTRLTVV.

The V call is TRBV7-2, the J call TRBJ2-7; D is perhaps TRBD1 or TRBD2 (5 bases each). CDR3 size: 14 residues. The germline V gene encodes CDR1 SGHTA and CDR2 FQGNSA. Trimming stripped 2 bases from V and 3 bases from J, with 11 bases between. The CDR3 protein is CASSLTGTDYEQYV. The CDR3 DNA follows: TGTGCCAGCAGCTTAACGGGGACGGACTACGAGCAGTACGTC.

V usage is TRBV4-1 and J usage is TRBJ2-5; maybe TRBD2 (6 bases). Germline CDR1 reads MGHRA; CDR2 reads YSYEKL. The CDR3 contains 14 residues. Trimming took off 0 bases at V and 3 bases at J, with 8 bases between the two ends. The CDR3 nucleotides are TGCGCCAGCAGCCAAGATGGGGGGAAAGAGACCCAGTACTTC. Translation: CASSQDGGKETQYF.

The chain carries TRBV28 and TRBJ2-2, with 7 positions matching TRBD1. The CDR3 is 15 amino acids. Germline CDR1 reads MDHEN; CDR2 reads SYDVKM. J lost 1 base, V lost 5 bases, and 4 bases had no gene match. The CDR3 DNA follows: TGTGCCAGCAGTCTCCGGGACAGGAACACCGGGGAGCTGTTTTTT. Its translation is CASSLRDRNTGELFF.

CDR3 amino acids: CASSPEINPYEQYV. In DNA form, the CDR3 reads TGTGCCAGCAGCCCGGAGATAAATCCCTACGAGCAGTACGTC. This chain uses TRBV7-9 with TRBJ2-7; D is uncertain. Germline V CDR1 and CDR2: SEHNR, FQNEAQ (reference sequence). The CDR3 runs to 14 residues. The V end lost 5 bases, the J end lost 2 bases, and 13 bases lay between the germline ends.

A few counts support this clone. The chain recombines TRBV6-6 with TRBJ1-6; D remains unclear. This CDR3 spans 13 amino acids. Germline CDR1 is MNHNY and CDR2 is SVGAGI (reference sequence). Trimming took off 11 bases at V and 3 bases at J, with 11 bases between the two ends. In DNA form, the CDR3 reads TGTGCCGGGCAGAACGACTATAATTCACCCCTCCACTTT. Translated: CAGQNDYNSPLHF.

There are a few counts of this clone. V usage is TRBV5-1 and J usage is TRBJ2-7, with D possibly being TRBD2 (6 bases). Deletions cut 4 bases from V and 3 bases from J, with 20 bases between. CDR1 is SGHRS and CDR2 is YFSETQ in the germline V gene. The CDR3 consists of 16 residues. This chain's CDR3 is CASSPGYGGVDYEQYF. CDR3 DNA: TGCGCCAGCAGCCCCGGGTACGGGGGAGTAGACTACGAGCAGTACTTC.

This chain links TRBV7-2 with TRBJ2-5; D gene ambiguous. The V gene's germline CDR1 is SGHTA and CDR2 FQGNSA. CDR3 length: 12 residues. Trimming cost V 5 bases and J 4 bases, with 8 bases left between them. CDR3 sequence reads: CASSPVRETQYF. CDR3 DNA: TGTGCCAGCAGCCCGGTTCGAGAGACCCAGTACTTC.